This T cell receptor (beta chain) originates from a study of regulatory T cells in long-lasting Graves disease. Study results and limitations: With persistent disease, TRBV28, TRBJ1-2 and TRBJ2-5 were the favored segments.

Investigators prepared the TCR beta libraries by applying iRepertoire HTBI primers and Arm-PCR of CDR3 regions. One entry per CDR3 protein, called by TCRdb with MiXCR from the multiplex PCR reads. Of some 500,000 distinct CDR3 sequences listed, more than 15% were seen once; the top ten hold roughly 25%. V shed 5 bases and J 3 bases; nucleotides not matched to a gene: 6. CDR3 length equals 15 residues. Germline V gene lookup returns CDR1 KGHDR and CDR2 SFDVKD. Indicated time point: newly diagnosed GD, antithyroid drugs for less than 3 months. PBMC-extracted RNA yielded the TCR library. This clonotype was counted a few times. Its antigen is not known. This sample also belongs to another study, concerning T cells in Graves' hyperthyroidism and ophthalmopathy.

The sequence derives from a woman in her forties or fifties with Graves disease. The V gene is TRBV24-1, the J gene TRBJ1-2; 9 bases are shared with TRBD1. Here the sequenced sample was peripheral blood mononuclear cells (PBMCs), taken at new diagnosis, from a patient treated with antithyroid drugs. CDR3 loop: CATSGPGQGHYGYTF. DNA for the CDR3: TGTGCCACCAGTGGACCGGGACAGGGACACTATGGCTACACCTTC.